This T cell receptor (beta chain) stems from a study of shared clonotypes between healthy human individuals. This CDR3 spans 12 amino acids. Germline values: CDR1 SEHNR, CDR2 FQNEAQ (reference sequence). Trimming took 6 bases from V and 1 from J, leaving 6 bases between them. Comments on this clone: What it binds is unknown.

Naive-designated CD8 cells lacked CD45RO, were positively enriched for CCR7, and omitted terminally differentiated effector memory CD45RA+ cells. Notes on the study in general: The represented genetic and exposure-history diversity was limited by the small number of donors.

Assay used: immunoSEQ multiplex PCR; TCRdb lists only in-frame clones, some missing. The sample contains some 2.1 million clones, about 93% of which appear only once. Sequencing input: naive CD8+ T cells from PBMCs. This rearrangement joins TRBV7-9 to TRBJ1-1; D is uncertain. The sequence came from a man aged 18-30 years in good health. Some clones in this sample may be carry-over from other donors' samples. DNA of the CDR3: TGTGCCAGCAGGGAGGGGAACACTGAAGCTTTCTTT. Residues: CASREGNTEAFF. The whole variable domain, remainder taken from reference TRBV7-9 and TRBJ1-1, is DTGVSQNPRHKITKRGQNVTFRCDPISEHNRLYWYRQTLGQGPEFLTYFQNEAQLEKSRLLSDRFSAERPKGSFSTLEIQRTEQGDSAMYLCASREGNTEAFFGQGTRLTVV.